This entry concerns a single T cell receptor beta chain. This record comes from a study of cytomegalovirus exposure and HLA in healthy donors. The CDR3 spans 14 residues. J lost 1 base, V lost 7 bases, and 10 bases had no gene match. Germline V gene lookup returns CDR1 SQVTM and CDR2 ANQGSEA. This table comes from immunoSEQ multiplex PCR, and its TCRdb copy is limited to in-frame clones, with some not included. This sample yields roughly 80,000 clones, of which around 94% are seen a single time; 3.3% belongs to the top ten. The genes are TRBV29-1 and TRBJ2-7, with 7 positions matching TRBD1. The TCR was taken from a woman younger than 30 in good health and CMV-seropositive. The material sequenced was PBMCs. The chain's CDR3 is CSATRDSLSYEQYF. The CDR3 nucleotides read TGCAGCGCTACCCGGGACAGCCTATCCTACGAGCAGTACTTC.